The clone carrying this T cell receptor beta chain was seen only a few times. The antigen remains unidentified. The sample comes from a study of early T cells in non-severe SARS-CoV-2 infection. The germline V and J ends were trimmed by 0 bases and 2 bases, with 10 bases remaining between them. The CDR3 has 15 amino acids. Germline values: CDR1 SGHAT, CDR2 FQNNGV. Study outcomes and limitations: Using VDJdb, the matching emphasized anti-spike CD8 responses while missing private and CD4 specificities.

TCRdb re-derived calls from the 5' RACE reads in MiXCR, one entry per CDR3 protein. The sample contains about 77,000 distinct CDR3 sequences, less than 15% of which appear only once. J is TRBJ1-2 and V is TRBV11-2, with D perhaps matching TRBD1 (6 bases). This sequence originates from an adult who was a healthcare worker with PCR-confirmed SARS-CoV-2 infection or an uninfected control (not recorded which). The donor label of this sample is uncertain. This specimen was whole blood, taken at baseline. CDR3: CASSLDAGGNYGYTF. The CDR3 DNA sequence: TGTGCCAGCAGCTTAGATGCGGGGGGCAACTATGGCTACACCTTC. The full variable domain, its missing parts supplied by reference TRBV11-2 and TRBJ1-2, is EAGVAQSPRYKIIEKRQSVAFWCNPISGHATLYWYQQILGQGPKLLIQFQNNGVVDDSQLPKDRFSAERLKGVDSTLKIQPAKLEDSAVYLCASSLDAGGNYGYTFGSGTRLTVV.